This T cell receptor (beta chain) was sequenced for a study of T cell clonotyping in hematopoietic cell transplantation. Study-wide results and caveats: Cells were unsorted, so CD4 and CD8 contributions were not separated. Broader posttransplant TCR repertoire diversity was predicted by graft donor and pretransplant recipient Inverse Simpson Index values. After transplant, recipient diversity fell while pathologically expanded clonotypes grew through day 180.

From germline, CDR1 is SGDLS and CDR2 YYNGEE. V was clipped by 0 bases and J by 5 bases, with 17 bases between them. CDR3 length: 16 amino acids. The data were produced by immunoSEQ multiplex PCR, yet TCRdb's version contains in-frame clones alone and is incomplete. The sample yields roughly 30,000 clones, about 93% seen once. Only a few counts were recorded for this clone. Antigen specificity is unknown. This TCR came from a female patient in her fifties or sixties who had an allogeneic stem cell transplant from a related donor, so the T cells may come from the graft donor. Some clones in this sample may be carry-over from other donors' samples. Here the sequenced sample was PBMCs, taken 100 days after allogeneic stem cell transplant. The chain recombines TRBV9 with TRBJ1-2; D not resolved. The CDR3 DNA reads TGTGCCAGCAGCGTAGGTTGGGGAGCCAGACCGTATGGCTACACCTTC. This translates into CASSVGWGARPYGYTF.